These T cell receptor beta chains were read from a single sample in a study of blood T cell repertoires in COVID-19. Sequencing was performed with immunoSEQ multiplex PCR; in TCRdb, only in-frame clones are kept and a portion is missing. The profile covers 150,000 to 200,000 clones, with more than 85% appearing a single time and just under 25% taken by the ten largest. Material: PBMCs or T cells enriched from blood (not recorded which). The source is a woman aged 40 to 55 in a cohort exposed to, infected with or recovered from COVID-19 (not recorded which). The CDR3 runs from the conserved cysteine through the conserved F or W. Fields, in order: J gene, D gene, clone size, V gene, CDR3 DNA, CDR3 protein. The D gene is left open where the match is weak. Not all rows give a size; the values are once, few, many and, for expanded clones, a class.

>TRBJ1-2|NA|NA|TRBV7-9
TGTGCCAGCAGCTTTGCGGAGACTAACTATGGCTACACCTTC
CASSFAETNYGYTF
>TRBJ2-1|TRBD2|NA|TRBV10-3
TGTGCCATCAGTGATCTAGCGGTCAATGAGCAGTTCTTC
CAISDLAVNEQFF
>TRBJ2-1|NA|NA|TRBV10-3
TGTGCCACCAACTTTCCCCGGGACACTTCCTACAATGAGCAGTTCTTC
CATNFPRDTSYNEQFF
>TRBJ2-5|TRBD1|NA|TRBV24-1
TGTGCCACCAGTGATCCGAAGGGACAGGACATCCAAGAGACCCAGTACTTC
CATSDPKGQDIQETQYF
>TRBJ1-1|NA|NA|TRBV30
TGTGCCTGGAGGGGGGGGACTACTGAAGCTTTCTTT
CAWRGGTTEAFF
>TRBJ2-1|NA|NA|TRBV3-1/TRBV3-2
TGTGCCAGCAGCCAAACACGAAGTGAGCAGTTCTTC
CASSQTRSEQFF
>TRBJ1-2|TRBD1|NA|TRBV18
TGTGCCAGCTCACCCGGGACAGGGGATTGGCTCTATGGCTACACCTTC
CASSPGTGDWLYGYTF
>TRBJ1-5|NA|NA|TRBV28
TGTGCCAGCAGTTCACAGACGGTTAGCAATCAGCCCCAGCATTTT
CASSSQTVSNQPQHF
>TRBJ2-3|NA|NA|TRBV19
TGTGCCAGTAGTATCATATACAGGGAGACAGATACGCAGTATTTT
CASSIIYRETDTQYF
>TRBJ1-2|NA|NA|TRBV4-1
TGCGCCAGCAGCCAGACTCCGGCCAGCTATGGCTACACCTTC
CASSQTPASYGYTF
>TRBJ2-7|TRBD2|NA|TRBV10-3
TGTGCCATCCTTAGCCTAGGAGCGGGAGCGTCTTACGAGCAGTACTTC
CAILSLGAGASYEQYF
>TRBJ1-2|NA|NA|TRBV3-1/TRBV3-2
TGTGCCAGCAGCCAGACTATTAACCCCATCTATGGCTACACCTTC
CASSQTINPIYGYTF
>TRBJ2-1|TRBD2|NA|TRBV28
TGTGCCAGCAGTTTAGGCGGGGGCTACAATGAGCAGTTCTTC
CASSLGGGYNEQFF
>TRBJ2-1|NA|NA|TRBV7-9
TGTGCCAGCAGCTTTAGTTTCGGGGAACATGAGCAGTTCTTC
CASSFSFGEHEQFF
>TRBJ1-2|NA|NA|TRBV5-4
TGTGCCAGCAGCTTGGGCAGGGCCGGCTACACCTTC
CASSLGRAGYTF
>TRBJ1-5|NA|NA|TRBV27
TGTGCCAGCAGTTTATATCAGGGTTTCAATCAGCCCCAGCATTTT
CASSLYQGFNQPQHF
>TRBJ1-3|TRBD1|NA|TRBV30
TGTGCCTGGAGCGCACAGACAGGGTTGGGAGACACCATATATTTT
CAWSAQTGLGDTIYF
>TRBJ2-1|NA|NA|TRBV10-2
TGCGCCAGCAGTGAAACACGGAGGCAGTTCTTC
CASSETRRQFF
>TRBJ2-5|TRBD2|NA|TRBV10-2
TGCGCCAGCAGTCAACTAGCGGGGGGGCGTGAGACCCAGTACTTC
CASSQLAGGRETQYF
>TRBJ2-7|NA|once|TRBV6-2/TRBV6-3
TGTGCCAGCAGTTTGCCCCGGGGAGGAGAGCAGTACTTC
CASSLPRGGEQYF
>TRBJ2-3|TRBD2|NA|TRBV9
TGTGCCAGCAGCGACAGCGGGAGGCGCACAGATACGCAGTATTTT
CASSDSGRRTDTQYF
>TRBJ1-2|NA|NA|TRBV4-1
TGCGCCAGCAGCCAAGTAATCGAGGCTACCTTCTATGGCTACACCTTC
CASSQVIEATFYGYTF
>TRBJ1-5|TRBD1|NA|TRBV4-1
TGCGCCAGCAGCCAATCAGGGGGCGACAATCAGCCCCAGCATTTT
CASSQSGGDNQPQHF
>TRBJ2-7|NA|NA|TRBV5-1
TGCGCCAGCAGCCCGGCGGCGGGGTTTTCCTACGAGCAGTACTTC
CASSPAAGFSYEQYF
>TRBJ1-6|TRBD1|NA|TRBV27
TGTGCCAGCAGTTCCACAGGGGCGTCACCCCTCCACTTT
CASSSTGASPLHF
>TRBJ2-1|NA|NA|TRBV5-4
TGTGCCAGCAGCCCCCCGAGGGTGGCGGGGCCCTACAATGAGCAGTTCTTC
CASSPPRVAGPYNEQFF
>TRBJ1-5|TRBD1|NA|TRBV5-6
TGTGCCAGCAGCTTGGCGGGCAGGGGGCGGCAGCCCCAGCATTTT
CASSLAGRGRQPQHF
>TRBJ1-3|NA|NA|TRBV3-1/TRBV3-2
TGTGCCAGCAGCCATCTTTCGGGGGGAAACACCATATATTTT
CASSHLSGGNTIYF
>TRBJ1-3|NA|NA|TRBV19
TGTGCCAGTAGCTCATCGGGGGGCTCTGGAAACACCATATATTTT
CASSSSGGSGNTIYF